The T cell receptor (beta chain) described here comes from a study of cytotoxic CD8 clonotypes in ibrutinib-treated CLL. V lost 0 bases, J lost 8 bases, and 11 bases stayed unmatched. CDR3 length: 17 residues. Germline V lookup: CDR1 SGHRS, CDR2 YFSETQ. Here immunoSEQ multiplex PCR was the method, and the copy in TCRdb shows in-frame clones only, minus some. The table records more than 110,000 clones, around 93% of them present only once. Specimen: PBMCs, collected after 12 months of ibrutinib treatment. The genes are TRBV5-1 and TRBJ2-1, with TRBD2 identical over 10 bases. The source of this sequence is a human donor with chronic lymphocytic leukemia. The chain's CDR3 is CASSLVASSGSRDEQFF. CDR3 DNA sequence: TGCGCCAGCAGCTTGGTGGCGTCTAGCGGGAGTAGGGATGAGCAGTTCTTC.